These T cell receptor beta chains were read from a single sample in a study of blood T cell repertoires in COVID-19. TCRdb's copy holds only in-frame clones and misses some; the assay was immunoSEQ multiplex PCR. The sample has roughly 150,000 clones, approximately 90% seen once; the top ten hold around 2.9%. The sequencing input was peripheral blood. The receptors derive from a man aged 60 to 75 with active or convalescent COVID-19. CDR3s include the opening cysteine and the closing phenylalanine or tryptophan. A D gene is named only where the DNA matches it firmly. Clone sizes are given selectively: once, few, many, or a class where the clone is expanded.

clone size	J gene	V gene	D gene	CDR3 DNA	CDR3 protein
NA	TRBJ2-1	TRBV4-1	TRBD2	TGCGCCAGCAGCAGACTAGCGGGATACAATGAGCAGTTCTTC	CASSRLAGYNEQFF
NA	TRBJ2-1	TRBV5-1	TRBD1	TGCGCCAGCAGCCCAGGACAGGATTACAATGAGCAGTTCTTC	CASSPGQDYNEQFF
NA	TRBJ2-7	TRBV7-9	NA	TGTGCCAGCAGCTTAGGTCACAACTCCTACGAGCAGTACTTC	CASSLGHNSYEQYF
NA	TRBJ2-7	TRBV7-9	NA	TGTGCCAGCAGCCCCGGTGTAGGGGACGAGCAGTACTTC	CASSPGVGDEQYF
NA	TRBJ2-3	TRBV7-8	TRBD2	TGTGCCAGCAGCTCCCGACTAGCGGGGGGGTCTCCTAGCACAGATACGCAGTATTTT	CASSSRLAGGSPSTDTQYF
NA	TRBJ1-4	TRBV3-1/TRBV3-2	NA	TGTGCCAGCAGCCAGATCGAGAATGAAAAACTGTTTTTT	CASSQIENEKLFF
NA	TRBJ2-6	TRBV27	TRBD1	TGTGCCAGCACCGGGACAGGGGGGTCTGGGGCCAACGTCCTGACTTTC	CASTGTGGSGANVLTF
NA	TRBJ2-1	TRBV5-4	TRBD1	TGTGCCAGCAGGGGACAGGGGAATGAGCAGTTCTTC	CASRGQGNEQFF
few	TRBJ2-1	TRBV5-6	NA	TGTGCCAGCAGCTTGGAGGGGGGGGCCGGACCGCAGTTCTTC	CASSLEGGAGPQFF
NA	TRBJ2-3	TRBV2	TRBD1	TGTGCCAGCAGGACGACAGGGAGACTTACGCAGTATTTT	CASRTTGRLTQYF
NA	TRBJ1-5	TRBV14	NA	TGTGCCAGCAGCGGGAGTGGAGGACAGCCCCAGCATTTT	CASSGSGGQPQHF
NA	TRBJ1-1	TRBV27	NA	TGTGCCACGACCGAGGGCCGGGCTGCTTTCTTT	CATTEGRAAFF
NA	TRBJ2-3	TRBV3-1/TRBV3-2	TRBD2	TGTGCCAGCAGCCAAGGACTAGCGTGTTATGGGAACAATTCTTCTAGCACAGATACGCAGTATTTT	CASSQGLACYGNNSSSTDTQYF
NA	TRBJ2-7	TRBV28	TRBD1	TGTGCCAGCAAGACAGGGGCCCCCTACGAGCAGTACTTC	CASKTGAPYEQYF
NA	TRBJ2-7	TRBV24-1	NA	TGTGCCACCAGTGATCCAGGATCCTCCTACGAGCAGTACTTC	CATSDPGSSYEQYF
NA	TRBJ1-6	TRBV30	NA	TGTGCGAGGAGCTCCTATAATTCACCCCTCCACTTT	CARSSYNSPLHF
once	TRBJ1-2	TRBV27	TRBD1	TGTGCCAGCAGTTCGGGACAGGGGGAGACCTATGGCTACACCTTC	CASSSGQGETYGYTF
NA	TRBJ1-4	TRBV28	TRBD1	TGTGCCAGCAGTCCGCGGGACAGGGGGCGTGGGGAAAAACTGTTTTTT	CASSPRDRGRGEKLFF
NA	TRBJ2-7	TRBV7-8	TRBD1	TGTGCCAGCAGCCTTCCTTGGGGACAGGGCCACGAGCAGTACTTC	CASSLPWGQGHEQYF
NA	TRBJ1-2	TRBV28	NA	TGTGCCAGCAGTTTCCTCTACCCGACAGTCCGTCCGTATGGCTACACCTTC	CASSFLYPTVRPYGYTF
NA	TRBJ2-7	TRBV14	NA	TGTGCCAGCAGCCAAGGGGCCGAGCAGTACTTC	CASSQGAEQYF
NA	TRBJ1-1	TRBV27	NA	TGTGCCAGCAGTAACGACTACGGCACTGAAGCTTTCTTT	CASSNDYGTEAFF
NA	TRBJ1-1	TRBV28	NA	TGTGCCAGCAGTCCCCAGGACAGAATGAACACTGAAGCTTTCTTT	CASSPQDRMNTEAFF
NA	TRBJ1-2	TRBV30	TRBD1	TGTGCCTGGAGTTCGGGACAGAACTATGGCTACACCTTC	CAWSSGQNYGYTF
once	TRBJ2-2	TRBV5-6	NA	TGTGCCAGCAGCTTGGGTCGTGCCGGGGAGCTGTTTTTT	CASSLGRAGELFF
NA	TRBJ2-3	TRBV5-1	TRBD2	TGCGCCAGCAGCGGAGGACTAGTAGAAGATACGCAGTATTTT	CASSGGLVEDTQYF
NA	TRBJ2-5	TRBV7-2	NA	TGTGCCAGCAGCTTAGGGAGCGGTCGGCAAGAGACCCAGTACTTC	CASSLGSGRQETQYF
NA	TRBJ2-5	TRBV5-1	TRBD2	TGCGCCAGCAGCCGCGGTACGACTAGCGGGAGTTCCGCTGAGACCCAGTACTTC	CASSRGTTSGSSAETQYF
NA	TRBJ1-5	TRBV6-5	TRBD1	TGTGCCAGCAAGGCAGGGGGAAACAATCAGCCCCAGCATTTT	CASKAGGNNQPQHF
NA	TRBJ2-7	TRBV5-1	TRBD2	TGCGCCAGCAGCGGGGGGACTAGCGGCAACTACGAGCAGTACTTC	CASSGGTSGNYEQYF
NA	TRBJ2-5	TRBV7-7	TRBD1	TGTGCCAGCAGCTTAGGACGGAACAGGGGGAGCCAAGAGACCCAGTACTTC	CASSLGRNRGSQETQYF
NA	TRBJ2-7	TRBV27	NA	TGTGCCAGCAGTTATAACTACGAGCAGTACTTC	CASSYNYEQYF
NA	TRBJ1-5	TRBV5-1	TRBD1	TGCGCCAGCAGCCCATGGGGACAGTACAATCAGCCCCAGCATTTT	CASSPWGQYNQPQHF
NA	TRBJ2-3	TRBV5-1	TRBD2	TGCGCCAGCAGCTTGGGACTAGCGGGCGCAGATACGCAGTATTTT	CASSLGLAGADTQYF
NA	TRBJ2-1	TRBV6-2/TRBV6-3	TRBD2	TGTGCCAGCAGTTCCCGTTTAGCGGGGGAGCAGTTCTTC	CASSSRLAGEQFF
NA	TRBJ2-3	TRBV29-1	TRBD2	TGCAGCGTTCGAGCGGGGGGAACAGATACGCAGTATTTT	CSVRAGGTDTQYF
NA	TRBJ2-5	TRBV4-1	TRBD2	TGCGCCAGCAGCCAAGATACCCCCTCTGGACTAGCGGGAGGGTTGTACCAAGAGACCCAGTACTTC	CASSQDTPSGLAGGLYQETQYF
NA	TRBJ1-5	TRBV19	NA	TGTGCCAGTAGTATGGGGAGAGGGGGGGTGGATAGCAATCAGCCCCAGCATTTT	CASSMGRGGVDSNQPQHF
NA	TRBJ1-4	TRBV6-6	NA	TGTGCCAGCAGTCCGAGGGACACCCCTTCGACTAATGAAAAACTGTTTTTT	CASSPRDTPSTNEKLFF
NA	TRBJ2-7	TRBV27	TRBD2	TGTGCCAGCAGTTTATCCTGGACTAGCGGGAGGACCTACGAGCAGTACTTC	CASSLSWTSGRTYEQYF
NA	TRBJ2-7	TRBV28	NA	TGTGCCAGCACCTACGGAGCATACGAGCAGTACTTC	CASTYGAYEQYF
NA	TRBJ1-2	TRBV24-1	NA	TGTGCCACCAGTGATTGGAACCAGGGTAAGGACGGCTACACCTTC	CATSDWNQGKDGYTF
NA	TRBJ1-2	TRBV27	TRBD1	TGTGCCAGCAGTTTATCGGGACAGAAGGTGGGCTACACCTTC	CASSLSGQKVGYTF
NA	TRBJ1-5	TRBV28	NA	TGTGCCAGCTTCGGGGGAATTAATCAGCCCCAGCATTTT	CASFGGINQPQHF
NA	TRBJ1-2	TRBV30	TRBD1	TGTGCCTGGATTGGGACAGGGGTAGTGGTAGGCTACACCTTC	CAWIGTGVVVGYTF
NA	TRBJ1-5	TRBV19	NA	TGTGCCAGTATTCAGGGTGGAGGGATTCATCAGCCCCAGCATTTT	CASIQGGGIHQPQHF
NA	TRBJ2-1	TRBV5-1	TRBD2	TGCGCCAGCAGCAACGCTAGCGGGAGAGGCAATGAGCAGTTCTTC	CASSNASGRGNEQFF
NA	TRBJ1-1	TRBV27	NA	TGTGCCAGCAGTTTTCAAGGGGCGGCGGCTTTCTTT	CASSFQGAAAFF